This T cell receptor beta chain was recovered during a study of shared clonotypes between healthy human individuals. In the study overall: Each donor's CD4 naive and CD4 memory cells filled three plates apiece, CD8 naive two, and CD8 memory one. Study-level findings and limits: On the whole, naive subsets had larger estimated richness than memory subsets had.

The authors ran the assay at deep level. TCRdb's copy holds only in-frame clones and misses some; the assay was immunoSEQ multiplex PCR. The profile shows roughly 650,000 clones, roughly 97% of them singletons. A remark on this clone: Its antigen is undetermined.

V dropped 2 bases and J dropped 9; count of bases not matched to a gene: 12. Germline values: CDR1 MDHEN, CDR2 SYDVKM. CDR3 size: 15 residues. The chain employs TRBV28 and TRBJ2-7, with 8 bases matching TRBD1. This clonotype was sampled from a young woman in good health. Sequences were obtained from naive CD4+ T cells sorted from blood. Documented subset: CD45RA+ positively selected. CDR3 nucleotides: TGTGCCAGCAGTTTACGGACAGGGCCTCGTGGAGGGCAGTACTTC. Residues: CASSLRTGPRGGQYF.